A single TCR beta chain is shown here with its context. Germline trimming cut 4 bases from V and 7 bases from J; bases unmatched to any gene: 8. The CDR3 runs to 16 residues. In germline, CDR1 is SGHNT, CDR2 YYREEE (reference sequence). The data derive from a study of blood T cell repertoires in COVID-19. About the study: The study drew acute and convalescent COVID-19 samples from the United States, Italy and Spain.

Method: immunoSEQ multiplex PCR; TCRdb's copy keeps in-frame clones and lacks some. The sample yields about 110,000 clones, roughly 84% seen once. J is TRBJ2-2 and V is TRBV5-4, with 12 bases that match TRBD1. What was sequenced was peripheral blood. The TCR comes from a human donor in a cohort sampled during active COVID-19. The CDR3 protein is CASSVGTGGAIGELFF. The CDR3 DNA follows: TGTGCCAGCAGCGTGGGGACAGGGGGCGCGATCGGGGAGCTGTTTTTT.